This T cell receptor (beta chain) was captured by sequencing in a study of blood T cell repertoires in COVID-19. Germline V gene data show CDR1 as SGHNT and CDR2 as YENEEA. This CDR3 is built from 12 residues. V was cut by 5 bases and J by 3 bases, with 8 bases left in between. Participants came from some 23 US areas, aged about 18 to 89 years. The protocol was immunoSEQ multiplex PCR, while the TCRdb copy is restricted to in-frame clones and leaves out a portion. Among 200,000 to 250,000 clones listed, 84% were seen once. This chain links TRBV11-3 with TRBJ2-7, with unresolved D. The TCR was taken from a man aged 60 to 75 who had recovered from COVID-19. Material: PBMCs or T cells enriched from blood (not recorded which). The CDR3 is CASSAEDYEQYF. DNA for the CDR3: TGTGCCAGCAGCGCCGAGGACTACGAGCAGTACTTC.